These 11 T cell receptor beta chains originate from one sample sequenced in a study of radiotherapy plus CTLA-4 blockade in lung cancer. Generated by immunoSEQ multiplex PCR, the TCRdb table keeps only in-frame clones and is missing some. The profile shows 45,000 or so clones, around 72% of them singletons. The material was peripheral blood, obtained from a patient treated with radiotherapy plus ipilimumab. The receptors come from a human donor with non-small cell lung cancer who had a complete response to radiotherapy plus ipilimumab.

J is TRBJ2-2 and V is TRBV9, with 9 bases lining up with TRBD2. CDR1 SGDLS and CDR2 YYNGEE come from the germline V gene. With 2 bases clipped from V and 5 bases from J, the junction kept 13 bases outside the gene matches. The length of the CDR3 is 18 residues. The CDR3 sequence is CASSVGGSGGLVTGELFF. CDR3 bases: TGTGCCAGCAGCGTCGGGGGTAGCGGGGGTTTGGTGACCGGGGAGCTGTTTTTT. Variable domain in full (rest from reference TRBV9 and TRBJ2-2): DSGVTQTPKHLITATGQRVTLRCSPRSGDLSVYWYQQSLDQGLQFLIQYYNGEERAKGNILERFSAQQFPDLHSELNLSSLELGDSALYFCASSVGGSGGLVTGELFFGEGSRLTVL.

In DNA form, the CDR3 reads TGTGCCTCGAGGCGGGAGGGTCTTTACGAGCAGTACTTC. Amino acids: CASRREGLYEQYF. V usage is TRBV6-5 and J usage is TRBJ2-7; 9 positions agree with TRBD2. CDR3 length equals 13 residues. The V segment lost 11 bases and the J segment 4 bases; nucleotides outside the gene matches: 9. Germline lookup yields CDR1 MNHEY and CDR2 SVGAGI.

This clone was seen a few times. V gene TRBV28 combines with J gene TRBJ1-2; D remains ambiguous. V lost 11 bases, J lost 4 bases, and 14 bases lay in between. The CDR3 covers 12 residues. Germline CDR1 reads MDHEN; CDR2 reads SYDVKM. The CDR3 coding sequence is TGTGCCGGAGGGAACAGCCCCTATGGCTACACCTTC. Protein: CAGGNSPYGYTF.

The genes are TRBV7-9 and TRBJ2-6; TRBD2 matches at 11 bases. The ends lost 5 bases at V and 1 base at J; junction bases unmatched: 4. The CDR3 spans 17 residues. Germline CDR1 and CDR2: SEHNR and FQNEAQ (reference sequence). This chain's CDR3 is CASSHLAGGSGANVLTF. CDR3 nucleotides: TGTGCCAGCAGCCATCTAGCGGGAGGTTCTGGGGCCAACGTCCTGACTTTC.

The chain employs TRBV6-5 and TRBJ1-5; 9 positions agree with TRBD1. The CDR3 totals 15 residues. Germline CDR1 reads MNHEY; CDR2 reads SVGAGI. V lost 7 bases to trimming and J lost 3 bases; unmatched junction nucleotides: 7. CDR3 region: CASTEDRGPNQPQHF. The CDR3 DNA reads TGTGCCAGCACCGAGGACAGGGGTCCCAATCAGCCCCAGCATTTT.

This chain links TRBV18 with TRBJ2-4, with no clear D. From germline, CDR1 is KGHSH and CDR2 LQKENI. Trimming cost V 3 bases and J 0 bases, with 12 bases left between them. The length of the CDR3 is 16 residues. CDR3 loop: CASSPVQTIAKNIQYF. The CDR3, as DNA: TGTGCCAGCTCACCTGTACAGACAATAGCCAAAAACATTCAGTACTTC.

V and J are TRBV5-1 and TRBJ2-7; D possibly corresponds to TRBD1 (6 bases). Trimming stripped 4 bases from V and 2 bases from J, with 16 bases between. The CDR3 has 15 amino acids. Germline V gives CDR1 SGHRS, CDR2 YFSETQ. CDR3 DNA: TGCGCCAGCAGCAATGGACAGACGGTGACCTACGAGCAGTACTTC. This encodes CASSNGQTVTYEQYF.

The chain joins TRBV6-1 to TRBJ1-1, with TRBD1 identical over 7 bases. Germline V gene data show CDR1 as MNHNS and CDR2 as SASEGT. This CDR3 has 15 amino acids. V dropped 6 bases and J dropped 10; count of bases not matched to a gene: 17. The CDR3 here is CASSVTGSEGVGAFF. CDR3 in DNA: TGTGCCAGCAGCGTGACAGGGTCGGAAGGGGTTGGAGCTTTCTTT.

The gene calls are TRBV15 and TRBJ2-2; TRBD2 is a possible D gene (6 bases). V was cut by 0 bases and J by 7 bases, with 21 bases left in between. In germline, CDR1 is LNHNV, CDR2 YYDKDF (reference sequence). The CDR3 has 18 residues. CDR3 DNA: TGTGCCACCAGCAGAGATGCGATAAGTCTAGCCGGGAGCGGGGAGCTGTTTTTT. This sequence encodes CATSRDAISLAGSGELFF. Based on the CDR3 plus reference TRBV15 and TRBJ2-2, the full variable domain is DAMVIQNPRYQVTQFGKPVTLSCSQTLNHNVMYWYQQKSSQAPKLLFHYYDKDFNNEADTPDNFQSRRPNTSFCFLDIRSPGLGDTAMYLCATSRDAISLAGSGELFFGEGSRLTVL.

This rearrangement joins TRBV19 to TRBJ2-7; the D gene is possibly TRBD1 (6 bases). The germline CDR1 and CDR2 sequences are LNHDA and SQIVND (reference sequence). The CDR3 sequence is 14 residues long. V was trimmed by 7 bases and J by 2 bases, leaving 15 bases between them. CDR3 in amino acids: CASNTGRFPYEQYF. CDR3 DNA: TGTGCCAGTAACACAGGGCGTTTTCCCTACGAGCAGTACTTC.

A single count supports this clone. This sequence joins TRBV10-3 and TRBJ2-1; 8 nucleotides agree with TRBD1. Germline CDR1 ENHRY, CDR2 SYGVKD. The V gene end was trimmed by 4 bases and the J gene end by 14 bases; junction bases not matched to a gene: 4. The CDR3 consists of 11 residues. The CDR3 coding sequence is TGTGCCATCAGTGCCGGACAGGGTGAGTTCTTC. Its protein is CAISAGQGEFF.